This T cell receptor (beta chain) stems from a study of CD8 T cells in ankylosing spondylitis. There are many counts of this clonotype. Its specificity is unknown. Study-level results: Characteristic, it appeared, of ankylosing spondylitis blood was a TCR beta motif of about eight highly homologous variants.

This CDR3 has 14 residues. Germline loops: CDR1 SGDLS, CDR2 YYNGEE. The germline V and J ends were trimmed by 0 bases and 8 bases, with 11 bases remaining between them. TCRdb itself ran the 5' RACE reads through MiXCR, one entry per CDR3 protein. The sample carries roughly 40,000 distinct CDR3 sequences, about 4.2% recorded once. The material sequenced was blood, either unsorted or a sorted T cell fraction (not recorded which). This chain uses TRBV9 with TRBJ2-2; the D is unclear. The receptor's source is a female donor with ankylosing spondylitis or in good health (not recorded which). The CDR3 region is CASSVGRVPGELFF. In DNA, the CDR3 is TGTGCCAGCAGCGTAGGAAGGGTACCTGGGGAGCTGTTTTTT.